These 28 T cell receptor beta chains were all obtained from the same sample, sequenced in a study of Ad26.COV2.S vaccination and SARS-CoV-2 variants. The protocol was immunoSEQ multiplex PCR, while the TCRdb copy is restricted to in-frame clones and leaves out a portion. The table shows approximately 350,000 clones, with over 75% occurring only once. Documented treatment: approximately 18 received Ad26.COV2.S at low or high dose, single or two shots; 5 received placebo; per-sample allocation not given. After the first vaccine or placebo injection, samples were drawn on day 63. The starting material was peripheral blood, obtained in a trial of Ad26.COV2.S vaccine versus placebo. These receptors all stem from a person between 18 and 65 years old who received the Ad26.COV2.S COVID-19 vaccine or a placebo.

This clone was counted once. The chain carries TRBV20-1 and TRBJ2-5; 10 nucleotides agree with TRBD2. Losses at the gene ends were 3 bases for V and 0 bases for J; bases not matched to a gene: 13. This CDR3 contains 18 residues. CDR1 and CDR2 (germline): DFQATT, SNEGSKA (reference sequence). The CDR3 sequence is CSASYPSGGAYYQETQYF. DNA of the CDR3: TGCAGTGCTAGTTATCCTAGCGGGGGAGCGTATTACCAAGAGACCCAGTACTTC.

The chain recombines TRBV5-4 with TRBJ2-1; D is uncertain. Germline assignment: CDR1 SGHNT and CDR2 YYREEE (reference sequence). The V end lost 3 bases, the J end lost 5 bases, and 6 bases lay between the germline ends. CDR3 length: 12 residues. Here the CDR3 reads CASSSADNEQFF. The CDR3 DNA is TGTGCCAGCAGCTCGGCTGACAATGAGCAGTTCTTC.

J is TRBJ2-1 and V is TRBV7-3; D unclear. Germline V gene lookup returns CDR1 SGHTA and CDR2 FQGTGA. The CDR3 has 12 amino acids. The germline V and J ends were trimmed by 4 bases and 4 bases, with 5 bases remaining between them. The chain's CDR3 is CASSYGYNEQFF. As DNA, the CDR3 is TGTGCCAGCAGCTATGGATACAATGAGCAGTTCTTC.

This clone was recorded once. J is TRBJ1-1 and V is TRBV7-9; a weak D match, TRBD1 (5 bases). V was cut by 8 bases and J by 3 bases, with 10 bases left in between. The CDR3 is 12 amino acids. The germline V gene has CDR1 SEHNR and CDR2 FQNEAQ (reference sequence). CDR3: CASLEGDTEAFF. The CDR3 bases are TGTGCCAGCTTGGAAGGGGACACTGAAGCTTTCTTT.

The V and J genes are TRBV27 and TRBJ2-2; 10 bases are a match to TRBD1. CDR3 length: 17 residues. CDR1 is MNHEY and CDR2 is SMNVEV in the germline V gene (reference sequence). Trimming took 1 base from V and 5 from J; bases not matched to a gene: 7. CDR3 bases: TGTGCCAGCAGTTTATACCGACAGGGGGCGCGGACCGGGGAGCTGTTTTTT. It yields the protein CASSLYRQGARTGELFF.

Only one count was recorded for this clone. The chain joins TRBV7-9 to TRBJ2-3; 9 bases fit TRBD2. Germline lookup yields CDR1 SEHNR and CDR2 FQNEAQ (reference sequence). The CDR3 is 14 amino acids. V dropped 8 bases and J dropped 10; count of bases not matched to a gene: 13. The CDR3 sequence: CASGSGGIQFAQYF. CDR3 sequence (DNA): TGTGCCAGCGGTAGCGGGGGTATACAGTTTGCGCAGTATTTT.

The V gene is TRBV5-4, the J gene TRBJ2-1, with 13 positions matching TRBD2. The CDR3 totals 15 residues. V was clipped by 5 bases and J by 5 bases; unmatched bases: 4. The germline V gene has CDR1 SGHNT and CDR2 YYREEE (reference sequence). The CDR3 bases are TGTGCCAGCAGTGATGGGACTAGCGGGGACAATGAGCAGTTCTTC. Translating gives CASSDGTSGDNEQFF.

This chain links TRBV27 with TRBJ1-5; possibly TRBD1 for D (5 bases). CDR3 length: 15 residues. Germline CDR1 is MNHEY and CDR2 is SMNVEV (reference sequence). Deletions cut 0 bases from V and 3 bases from J, with 9 bases between. The CDR3 here is CASSLSTGPNQPQHF. The CDR3 DNA is TGTGCCAGCAGTTTATCAACAGGTCCCAATCAGCCCCAGCATTTT.

This rearrangement joins TRBV25-1 to TRBJ2-7; 8 nucleotides agree with TRBD2. With V trimmed by 1 base and J by 6 bases, 8 bases remained unmatched. The CDR3 length is 15 residues. Germline lookup yields CDR1 MGHDK and CDR2 SYGVNS. The CDR3 loop is CASSEFRTGGLEQYF. The CDR3 DNA reads TGTGCCAGCAGTGAATTTAGAACGGGGGGGCTCGAGCAGTACTTC.

This clone was detected a few times. This chain links TRBV10-1 with TRBJ1-5; tentative D call: TRBD1 (5 bases). CDR1 is WNHNN and CDR2 is SYGVQD in the germline V gene (reference sequence). The CDR3 has 20 residues. The germline V and J ends were trimmed by 0 bases and 0 bases, with 21 bases remaining between them. The CDR3 spells CASSESKRKGARYSNQPQHF. The CDR3 bases are TGCGCCAGCAGTGAGTCCAAGCGCAAAGGGGCCCGTTATAGCAATCAGCCCCAGCATTTT.

This rearrangement joins TRBV3-1 (or the pseudogene TRBV3-2) to TRBJ1-1, with TRBD1 matching 7 bases. This CDR3 is built from 13 residues. Trimming at V came to 2 bases and at J to 3 bases, leaving 0 bases not matched to a gene. The germline V gene encodes CDR1 LGHDT and CDR2 YNNKEL (reference sequence). CDR3 protein: CASSQTGDTEAFF. As DNA, the CDR3 is TGTGCCAGCAGCCAAACAGGGGACACTGAAGCTTTCTTT.

The chain has TRBV7-8 and TRBJ1-5, with 7 bases fitting TRBD1. Unmatched junction bases numbered 4, after V lost 1 base and J lost 7 bases. CDR1 and CDR2 from the germline V gene are SGHVS and FQNEAQ. CDR3 length: 14 amino acids. CDR3 nucleotide sequence: TGTGCCAGCAGCTTAGGGAACAGGGGACAGCCCCAGCATTTT. Amino acids: CASSLGNRGQPQHF.

This clone came up a few times. The chain carries TRBV9 and TRBJ1-6; D remains ambiguous. V lost 0 bases and J lost 10, with 5 bases in between. This CDR3 contains 12 residues. Germline V gene data show CDR1 as SGDLS and CDR2 as YYNGEE. The CDR3 spells CASSVAESPLHF. CDR3 DNA sequence: TGTGCCAGCAGCGTAGCCGAATCACCCCTCCACTTT.

The gene calls are TRBV19 and TRBJ1-5; D call uncertain. The CDR3 is 15 residues long. V lost 1 base to trimming and J lost 6 bases, with 13 bases between them. Looked up from germline, CDR1 is LNHDA and CDR2 is SQIVND (reference sequence). CDR3 loop: CASSIGGRTSQPQHF. The CDR3 DNA reads as TGTGCCAGTAGTATAGGCGGCAGAACGAGTCAGCCCCAGCATTTT.

The chain is built from TRBV7-2 and TRBJ2-1; TRBD1 agrees at 7 bases. V was pared by 7 bases and J by 8 bases, with 14 bases of the junction left unmatched. Germline lookup yields CDR1 SGHTA and CDR2 FQGNSA. This CDR3 has 15 residues. Written as DNA, the CDR3 is TGTGCCAGCACCTTGACAGGGAATAGATTCGATGAGCAGTTCTTC. This codes for CASTLTGNRFDEQFF.

The V and J genes are TRBV7-2 and TRBJ2-2; 9 bases are shared with TRBD1. The length of the CDR3 is 15 residues. V gave up 6 bases and J gave up 3 bases; unmatched junction bases: 5. Germline CDR1 is SGHTA and CDR2 is FQGNSA. The CDR3 DNA reads TGTGCCAGCAGACGGACAGGGGTCCACACCGGGGAGCTGTTTTTT. Translating it yields CASRRTGVHTGELFF.

The genes are TRBV6-4 and TRBJ2-1, with 7 bases identical to TRBD1. Germline-derived CDR1 and CDR2 are MRHNA and SNTAGT. The CDR3 spans 13 residues. After removal of 3 bases from V and 8 bases from J, the junction contained 4 bases not matched to a gene. CDR3 in amino acids: CASSENRGYEQFF. CDR3 sequence (DNA): TGTGCCAGCAGTGAGAACAGGGGCTATGAGCAGTTCTTC.

The genes are TRBV29-1 and TRBJ2-7, with 10 bases that match TRBD1. The CDR3 has 16 amino acids. The V and J ends lost 4 bases and 6 bases, in that order; junction bases with no gene match: 15. Looked up from germline, CDR1 is SQVTM and CDR2 is ANQGSEA. CDR3 DNA: TGCAGCGTTGCCCGGGACAGGGGAGCGGGACTTTCCGAGCAGTACTTC. Translation gives CSVARDRGAGLSEQYF.

The V call is TRBV12-3 or TRBV12-4, the J call TRBJ1-6; D ambiguous. The CDR3 is 13 residues long. V lost 1 base and J lost 13, with 11 bases in between. The CDR3: CASSLGAGKPLHF. Written as DNA, the CDR3 is TGTGCCAGCAGTTTAGGTGCCGGGAAGCCCCTCCACTTT.

The CDR3 loop is CASRLIGGRYGYTF. DNA of the CDR3: TGTGCCAGCAGACTCATTGGGGGCAGGTATGGCTACACCTTC. This rearrangement joins TRBV6-5 to TRBJ1-2; tentatively, D is TRBD1 (6 bases). The V end lost 6 bases, the J end lost 5 bases, and 16 bases lay between the germline ends. Germline V lookup: CDR1 MNHEY, CDR2 SVGAGI. The CDR3 loop spans 14 amino acids.

The V gene is TRBV18, the J gene TRBJ2-5, with TRBD1 as a possible D gene (6 bases). The CDR3 runs 15 residues. From germline, CDR1 is KGHSH and CDR2 LQKENI. V dropped 1 base and J dropped 1 base, with 10 bases sitting between them. The CDR3 protein is CASSPRDISQETQYF. The CDR3 DNA sequence: TGTGCCAGCTCACCACGGGACATAAGCCAAGAGACCCAGTACTTC.

Worth noting for this clone: The same CDR3 can be traced to other DNA sequences in this sample. The genes are TRBV27 and TRBJ1-1; D not resolved. The germline gives CDR1 MNHEY, CDR2 SMNVEV (reference sequence). Trimming took 3 bases from V and 0 from J, leaving 5 bases between them. The CDR3 contains 13 residues. The CDR3 loop reads CASSLSLNTEAFF. The CDR3 nucleotides read TGTGCCAGCAGTTTGAGCTTGAACACTGAAGCTTTCTTT.

Only one count was recorded for this clone. The chain joins TRBV12-3 or TRBV12-4 to TRBJ1-2; D gene uncertain. V was shortened by 6 bases and J by 8 bases, with 16 bases between the two germline ends. The CDR3 has 13 amino acids. CDR3 residues: CASRPHDLSGYTF. The CDR3, as DNA: TGTGCCAGCAGACCACACGACTTAAGCGGCTACACCTTC.

CDR3 amino acids: CASRAGGVNTEAFF. The DNA of the CDR3 is TGTGCCAGCAGGGCAGGGGGAGTGAACACTGAAGCTTTCTTT. This chain links TRBV6-5 with TRBJ1-1; TRBD1 aligns across 7 bases. Germline assignment: CDR1 MNHEY and CDR2 SVGAGI. V shed 6 bases, J shed 0 bases, and the junction held 4 bases outside the gene matches. CDR3 length: 14 amino acids.

The rearrangement uses TRBV9 and TRBJ2-2, with 7 bases identical to TRBD2. With 1 base clipped from V and 0 bases from J, the junction kept 6 bases outside the gene matches. This CDR3 is 17 amino acids long. CDR1 SGDLS and CDR2 YYNGEE come from the germline V gene. The chain's CDR3 is CASSVPAGDANTGELFF. In DNA form, the CDR3 reads TGTGCCAGCAGCGTACCCGCGGGGGACGCGAACACCGGGGAGCTGTTTTTT.

This sequence joins TRBV6-1 and TRBJ1-4; TRBD1 is a possible D gene (5 bases). The CDR3 loop spans 14 amino acids. Germline CDR1 reads MNHNS; CDR2 reads SASEGT. Trimming pared 2 bases from V and 8 bases from J, leaving 12 bases between. The CDR3 here is CASSEPGLGEKLFF. CDR3 DNA sequence: TGTGCCAGCAGTGAACCGGGACTAGGGGAAAAACTGTTTTTT.

V usage is TRBV27 and J usage is TRBJ1-6, with 7 nucleotides matching TRBD1. Germline V CDR1 and CDR2: MNHEY, SMNVEV (reference sequence). The CDR3 loop spans 13 amino acids. V gave up 6 bases and J gave up 10 bases; unmatched junction bases: 6. The CDR3 loop reads CASSGTAESPLHF. The CDR3 nucleotides are TGTGCCAGCAGCGGGACAGCTGAGTCACCCCTCCACTTT.

This chain connects TRBV7-9 to TRBJ2-3, with 10 bases that match TRBD2. With V trimmed by 5 bases and J by 6 bases, 8 bases remained unmatched. The CDR3 is 15 amino acids. CDR1 and CDR2 from the germline V gene are SEHNR and FQNEAQ (reference sequence). CDR3 sequence: CASSKSGGATDTQYF. The CDR3 DNA follows: TGTGCCAGCAGCAAGAGCGGGGGGGCCACGGATACGCAGTATTTT.